This T cell receptor (beta chain) is from a study of OX40 agonist ivuxolimab in advanced cancers. The wider study: Enrolled patients in dose escalation had cancers that were hepatocellular carcinoma, melanoma, renal cell or head and neck cancer. Study results and limitations: By week 6 at 0.1 to 3.0 mg/kg, blood CD4+ and CD8+ T cells had expanded clonally.

Systemic immunosuppression or autoimmune disease history was grounds to exclude patients. Only in-frame clones appear in the TCRdb table, and some are missing; sequencing was by immunoSEQ multiplex PCR. Of fewer than 70,000 clones in the sample, about 85% were seen once. A few counts support this clone. The antigen is not known. CDR3 size: 13 residues. Trimming took off 7 bases at V and 6 bases at J, with 10 bases between the two ends. CDR1 and CDR2 from the germline V gene are LNHDA and SQIVND (reference sequence). This receptor was identified in an adult with an advanced solid tumor such as melanoma, head and neck, liver or kidney cancer. This sequence joins TRBV19 and TRBJ1-6, with unresolved D. Sequencing used CD4+ or CD8+ T cells sorted from blood, obtained in a trial of the OX40 agonist ivuxolimab. CDR3 loop: CASMRSPNSPLHF. The CDR3 DNA is TGTGCCAGTATGCGCAGCCCTAATTCACCCCTCCACTTT.